This T cell receptor (beta chain) originates from a study of T cell repertoires in cytomegalovirus infection. Turning to the study itself: Carrying CMV and the relevant HLA type showed in public TCR beta signatures.

General observations from the study: Predominance within the ex vivo response was attributable to HLA-C-restricted CMV-specific TCR beta clonotypes. Cumulated frequencies of public TCR beta families served to identify carriers of CMV plus the relevant HLA.

The CDR3 length is 11 residues. Germline values: CDR1 MDHEN, CDR2 SYDVKM. The V and J ends lost 4 bases and 5 bases respectively, with 6 bases between them. Turning to this clonotype: Its antigen is not known.

TCRdb redid the calling of the reads with MiXCR, one entry per CDR3 protein. The repertoire holds over 150,000 distinct CDR3 sequences, with roughly 15% as singletons. The receptor's source is a human donor in good health (CMV status not recorded). Some clones in this sample may be carry-over from other donors' samples. The sequenced sample was CD8+ T cells from PBMCs. This chain uses TRBV28 with TRBJ2-7, with D unclear. The CDR3 nucleotides are TGTGCCAGCAGTTCCCATCACGAGCAGTACTTC. Translating gives CASSSHHEQYF.